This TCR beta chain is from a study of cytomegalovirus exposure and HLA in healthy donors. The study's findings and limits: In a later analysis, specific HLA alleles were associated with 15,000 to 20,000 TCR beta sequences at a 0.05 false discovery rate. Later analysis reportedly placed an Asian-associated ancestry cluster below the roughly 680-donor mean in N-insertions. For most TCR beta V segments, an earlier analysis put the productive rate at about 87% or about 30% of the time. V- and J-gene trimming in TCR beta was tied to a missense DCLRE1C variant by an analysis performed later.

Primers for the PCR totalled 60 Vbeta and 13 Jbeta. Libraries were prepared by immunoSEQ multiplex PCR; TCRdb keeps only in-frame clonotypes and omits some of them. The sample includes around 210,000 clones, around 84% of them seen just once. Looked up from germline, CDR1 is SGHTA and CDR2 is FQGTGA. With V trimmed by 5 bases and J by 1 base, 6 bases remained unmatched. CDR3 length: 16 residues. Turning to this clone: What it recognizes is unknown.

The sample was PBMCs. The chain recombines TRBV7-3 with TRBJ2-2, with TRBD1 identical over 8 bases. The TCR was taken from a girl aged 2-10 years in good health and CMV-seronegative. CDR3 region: CASSPLGTGNTGELFF. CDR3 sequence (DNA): TGTGCCAGCAGCCCACTGGGGACAGGGAACACCGGGGAGCTGTTTTTT.